Given below is one TCR beta chain in context. Fresh-frozen tumor tissue and more than two years of survival data were available for all. PBMC were collected before vaccination, two weeks after the third vaccination, and at progression. This entry is derived from a study of glioma-infiltrating T cells after dendritic cell vaccination. Generated by immunoSEQ multiplex PCR, the TCRdb table keeps only in-frame clones and is missing some. The data show roughly 100,000 clones, 81% seen once. Germline CDR1 reads MGHRA; CDR2 reads YSYEKL. This CDR3 spans 14 amino acids. With 7 bases removed from V and 5 bases from J, the gap between germline ends came to 17 bases.

The V call is TRBV4-1, the J call TRBJ1-1; D remains ambiguous. Sequencing was performed on blood, taken before dendritic cell vaccination. This sequence was found in a human donor with glioblastoma. The CDR3 DNA reads as TGCGCCAGCAAACCCCCTTCCGCCCGGACTGAAGCTTTCTTT. Translated: CASKPPSARTEAFF.